These 6 T cell receptor beta chains originate from one sample sequenced in a study of cytotoxic CD8 clonotypes in ibrutinib-treated CLL. Profiled with immunoSEQ multiplex PCR; TCRdb holds only in-frame clones, not every one. The repertoire consists of 130,000 or so clones, with 70% to 90% occurring once and the leading ten covering approximately 2%. The sample in question was PBMCs, obtained after 24 months of ibrutinib treatment. The receptors here all came from a human donor with chronic lymphocytic leukemia.

The chain joins TRBV13 to TRBJ2-1; TRBD1 agrees at 8 bases. The germline V gene encodes CDR1 PRHDT and CDR2 FYEKMQ (reference sequence). The CDR3 loop spans 13 amino acids. V was pared by 5 bases and J by 8 bases, with 5 bases of the junction left unmatched. This chain's CDR3 is CASSRDRNDEQFF. The CDR3 DNA is TGTGCCAGCAGCCGGGACAGGAATGATGAGCAGTTCTTC.

The chain recombines TRBV28 with TRBJ1-1; TRBD1 might be the D (5 bases). Germline V gene lookup returns CDR1 MDHEN and CDR2 SYDVKM. V was shortened by 4 bases and J by 3 bases, with 15 bases between the two germline ends. The CDR3 length is 15 residues. The CDR3, as DNA: TGTGCCAGCAGTTCGGATACGACGGGGGACACTGAAGCTTTCTTT. Protein: CASSSDTTGDTEAFF.

This sequence joins TRBV9 and TRBJ2-3, with 13 bases lining up with TRBD2. The CDR3 is 17 amino acids. Germline loops: CDR1 SGDLS, CDR2 YYNGEE. With V trimmed by 4 bases and J by 4 bases, 9 bases remained unmatched. The CDR3 loop is CASSPRTSGSLSDTQYF. Here the CDR3 DNA reads TGTGCCAGCAGCCCGAGGACTAGCGGGAGTCTATCAGATACGCAGTATTTT. Filled out from reference TRBV9 and TRBJ2-3, the complete variable domain reads DSGVTQTPKHLITATGQRVTLRCSPRSGDLSVYWYQQSLDQGLQFLIQYYNGEERAKGNILERFSAQQFPDLHSELNLSSLELGDSALYFCASSPRTSGSLSDTQYFGPGTRLTVL.

The chain carries TRBV7-2 and TRBJ2-6; D perhaps matches TRBD2 (6 bases). The CDR3 loop spans 18 amino acids. V lost 2 bases, J lost 3 bases, and 17 bases lay in between. Germline CDR1 reads SGHTA; CDR2 reads FQGNSA. CDR3 nucleotide sequence: TGTGCCAGCAGCTTACTCGGGACTCAAGGAGGTGGGGCCAACGTCCTGACTTTC. Protein: CASSLLGTQGGGANVLTF.

CDR3 sequence reads: CASSRVPNTEAFF. The DNA of the CDR3 is TGCGCCAGCAGTCGTGTACCGAACACTGAAGCTTTCTTT. This chain joins TRBV4-3 and TRBJ1-1; D not certain. This CDR3 spans 13 amino acids. Per germline, CDR1 LGHNA and CDR2 YSLEER. The V end lost 6 bases, the J end lost 1 base, and 9 bases lay between the germline ends.

The genes are TRBV5-1 and TRBJ2-1; no reliable D call. Germline lookup yields CDR1 SGHRS and CDR2 YFSETQ. Trimming left V 0 bases short and J 2 bases short, with 9 bases between. The CDR3 contains 15 residues. In nucleotides, the CDR3 is TGCGCCAGCAGCTTGGAACCAGCCCCCTACAATGAGCAGTTCTTC. It specifies CASSLEPAPYNEQFF.